The 3 T cell receptor beta chains presented below share a single source sample, sequenced in a study of glioma-infiltrating T cells. TCR alpha and beta CDR3 regions were amplified from RNA using iRepertoire nested multiplex PCR. MiXCR, applied by TCRdb to the multiplex PCR reads, yields one record per CDR3 protein. The table includes under 200,000 distinct CDR3 sequences, roughly 45% detected once. Material: glioma tissue, nonneoplastic brain tissue, or PBMCs (not recorded which). Source of these receptors: a human donor with low-grade glioma or glioblastoma, undergoing nonglioma brain surgery, or in good health (not recorded which).

Written as DNA, the CDR3 is TGTGCCAGCAGCTTTCAGGGGGAAGCTTTCTTT. Translated, it gives CASSFQGEAFF. This chain connects TRBV7-2 to TRBJ1-1, with D possibly being TRBD1 (6 bases). The germline gives CDR1 SGHTA, CDR2 FQGNSA. The V end was cut by 3 bases, the J end by 8 bases, with 7 bases between. The CDR3 consists of 11 residues.

For the CDR3, the DNA is TGTGCCAGCAGCGGACTAGCGGGAGGCAAGGGAGAGACCCAGTACTTC. Translated: CASSGLAGGKGETQYF. V gene TRBV5-4 combines with J gene TRBJ2-5; 14 bases are shared with TRBD2. The CDR3 contains 16 residues. V lost 4 bases, J lost 4 bases, and 6 bases stayed unmatched. Germline CDR1 reads SGHNT; CDR2 reads YYREEE (reference sequence). The entire variable domain, with the rest obtained from reference TRBV5-4 and TRBJ2-5, is as follows: ETGVTQSPTHLIKTRGQQVTLRCSSQSGHNTVSWYQQALGQGPQFIFQYYREEENGRGNFPPRFSGLQFPNYSSELNVNALELDDSALYLCASSGLAGGKGETQYFGPGTRLLVL.

The chain employs TRBV4-2 and TRBJ2-1; 7 positions agree with TRBD2. Germline CDR1 LGHNA, CDR2 YNFKEQ. V dropped 2 bases and J dropped 1; count of bases not matched to a gene: 5. The CDR3 extends over 16 amino acids. The CDR3 is CASSQLSGMSYNEQFF. The CDR3 bases are TGTGCCAGCAGCCAACTAAGCGGGATGTCCTACAATGAGCAGTTCTTC.